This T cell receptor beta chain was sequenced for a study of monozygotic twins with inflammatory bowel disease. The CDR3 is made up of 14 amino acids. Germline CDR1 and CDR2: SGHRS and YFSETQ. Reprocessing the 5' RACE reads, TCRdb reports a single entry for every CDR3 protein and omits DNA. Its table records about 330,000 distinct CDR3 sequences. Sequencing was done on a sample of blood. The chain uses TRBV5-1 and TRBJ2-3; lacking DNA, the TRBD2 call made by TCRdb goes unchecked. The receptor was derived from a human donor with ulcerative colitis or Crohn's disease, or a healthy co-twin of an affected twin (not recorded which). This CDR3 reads CASSKTSGKDTQYF.